This TCR beta chain derives from a study of cytomegalovirus exposure and HLA in healthy donors. Study summary: Counted in an early data release were tens of millions of unique TCRs from HLA-typed donors.

Points on this clone: Its antigen is not identified.

CDR1 is MDHEN, CDR2 SYDVKM, per germline. The CDR3 runs to 14 residues. The V gene end was trimmed by 6 bases and the J gene end by 5 bases; junction bases not matched to a gene: 7. The study, taken as a whole, reports: By HLA locus, TCR association rates varied in a later analysis, with DRB1 showing the most and HLA-C the fewest. Common viral pathogens were later found to be apparently linked to several of the most significant clusters. Per published reports, the classifier diagnosed cytomegalovirus status with high specificity and sensitivity.

The PCR had 60 Vbeta and 13 Jbeta primers. Profiled with immunoSEQ multiplex PCR; TCRdb holds only in-frame clones, not every one. The data show some 150,000 clones, about 79% seen once. J is TRBJ2-1 and V is TRBV28, with 7 bases fitting TRBD1. The material sequenced was PBMCs. This clonotype was sampled from a female donor in good health and CMV-seropositive. The CDR3 nucleotides are TGTGCCAGCAGGCAACGGACAGGACACAATGAGCAGTTCTTC. Its translation is CASRQRTGHNEQFF. The full variable domain, rest sourced from reference TRBV28 and TRBJ2-1, is DVKVTQSSRYLVKRTGEKVFLECVQDMDHENMFWYRQDPGLGLRLIYFSYDVKMKEKGDIPEGYSVSREKKERFSLILESASTNQTSMYLCASRQRTGHNEQFFGPGTRLTVL.